Described below is a single T cell receptor beta chain sequence and its context. The sample comes from a study of blood T cell repertoires in COVID-19. V lost 0 bases, J lost 1 base, and 3 bases stayed unmatched. Germline loops: CDR1 LGHNA, CDR2 YNFKEQ. The CDR3 sequence is 16 residues long. Participant ages covered roughly 18 to 89 years across 20 to 30 US areas. Per the original methods: Reference gene primer amplification gave estimated nucleated cell counts. TCRdb keeps only in-frame clones here, not all; method: immunoSEQ multiplex PCR. V and J calls and clone size are those listed in that table; D and trimming were worked out from the DNA. The sample carries roughly 170,000 clones, around 80% recorded once.

This TCR was recovered from a woman in her fifties or sixties in a cohort exposed to, infected with or recovered from COVID-19 (not recorded which). The V gene is TRBV4-2, the J gene TRBJ2-5; 9 nucleotides line up with TRBD2. Sequenced material: PBMCs or T cells enriched from blood (not recorded which). The CDR3 coding sequence is TGTGCCAGCAGCCAAGATACTAGCGGGCTCCAAGAGACCCAGTACTTC. Translation gives CASSQDTSGLQETQYF.